This T cell receptor beta chain originates from a study of HIV-infected children after antiretroviral therapy interruption. The CDR3 is made up of 14 amino acids. CDR1 and CDR2 (germline): SNHLY, FYNNEI. With 6 bases removed from V and 5 bases from J, the gap between germline ends came to 14 bases. The treatment: PENTA 11 planned treatment interruption arm or continuous ART arm. At least 24 weeks of at least three-drug ART, in children 2 to 15 years. This clonotype was seen only a few times. A 3' RACE protocol on RNA, with unique molecular identifiers, produced the TCR library. TCRdb itself ran the 3' RACE reads through MiXCR, one entry per CDR3 protein. The table has about 89,000 distinct CDR3 sequences, approximately 6.9% seen once; the top ten hold approximately 1.2%.

The sequence came from a pool of human donors with HIV. This material consisted of CD45RA+ CD4+ T cells from PBMCs, pooled from several time points, taken from a donor given antiretroviral therapy, either interrupted or continuous. Indicated subset: naive CD4+ CD45RA+ CD45RO- T cells. The rearrangement uses TRBV2 and TRBJ1-5, with D possibly matching TRBD1 (5 bases). The CDR3 is CASSDKKGDQPQHF. CDR3 nucleotide sequence: TGTGCCAGCAGCGATAAAAAAGGGGATCAGCCCCAGCATTTT.